The entry that follows covers one T cell receptor beta chain sequence. A much larger clone differs from this one at a single base, so this may be a read error. The sample carries other DNA sequences with the same CDR3. The data derive from a study of T cell responses to AZD1222 COVID-19 vaccine. The method was immunoSEQ multiplex PCR; TCRdb's version includes in-frame clones alone and lacks a portion of them. This table holds around 160,000 clones, roughly 80% found once. CDR3 length: 12 amino acids. Trimming left V 6 bases short and J 2 bases short, with 4 bases between. CDR1 is MDHEN, CDR2 SYDVKM, per germline.

The material sequenced was peripheral blood, taken on day 0 of MenACWY control vaccination. The chain carries TRBV28 and TRBJ2-2; the D is unclear. The clonotype was recovered from an adult in good health. This chain's CDR3 is CASSLNTGELFF. In DNA form, the CDR3 reads TGTGCCAGCAGCCTAAACACCGGGGAGCTGTTTTTT. Filled out from reference TRBV28 and TRBJ2-2, the complete variable domain reads DVKVTQSSRYLVKRTGEKVFLECVQDMDHENMFWYRQDPGLGLRLIYFSYDVKMKEKGDIPEGYSVSREKKERFSLILESASTNQTSMYLCASSLNTGELFFGEGSRLTVL.